These T cell receptor beta chains were read from a single sample in a study of cytomegalovirus exposure and HLA in healthy donors. Assay: immunoSEQ multiplex PCR; the TCRdb copy retains only in-frame clones and omits some. This table holds some 110,000 clones, 12% found once. The sequenced sample consisted of PBMCs. The receptor set was obtained from a middle-aged man in good health and CMV-seropositive. Both conserved end residues are part of each CDR3. Each record gives: D gene, J gene, V gene, clone size, CDR3 protein, CDR3 DNA. A D gene is named only where the DNA matches it firmly. Expanded clones are given a class, and other clones once, few, many or no size at all.

>-|TRBJ1-2|TRBV5-4|few
CASRLSLGDYTF
TGTGCAAGCAGATTGAGTCTCGGAGACTACACCTTC
>-|TRBJ2-5|TRBV5-1|-
CASSSQMPGETQYF
TGCGCCAGCAGCTCTCAGATGCCCGGGGAGACCCAGTACTTC
>TRBD2|TRBJ2-3|TRBV6-5|-
CASFRPGGDTQYF
TGTGCCAGCTTCCGCCCGGGGGGAGATACGCAGTATTTT
>-|TRBJ1-2|TRBV5-1|-
CASSPTPGNYGYTF
TGCGCCAGCAGCCCTACACCGGGAAACTATGGCTACACCTTC
>-|TRBJ2-2|TRBV7-2|-
CASSLAGAGELFF
TGTGCCAGCAGCTTAGCAGGGGCCGGGGAGCTGTTTTTT
>-|TRBJ1-1|TRBV28|-
CASSSRAMGTEAFF
TGTGCCAGCTCCTCCAGGGCCATGGGCACTGAAGCTTTCTTT
>TRBD2|TRBJ2-7|TRBV10-1|few
CASSAGTSGSLYEQYF
TGCGCCAGCAGTGCCGGGACTAGCGGGAGTCTGTACGAGCAGTACTTC
>TRBD2|TRBJ2-7|TRBV19|-
CASGSGRASYEQYF
TGTGCCAGTGGTAGCGGGCGGGCTTCCTACGAGCAGTACTTC
>-|TRBJ1-3|TRBV6-1|few
CASKEAGVGNTIYF
TGTGCCAGCAAGGAGGCAGGGGTCGGAAACACCATATATTTT
>-|TRBJ1-1|TRBV18|-
CASSPHPITAAMNTEAFF
TGTGCCAGCTCACCACACCCCATAACAGCTGCCATGAACACTGAAGCTTTCTTT
>-|TRBJ2-3|TRBV6-1|few
CASSEVGGWGTDTQYF
TGTGCCAGCAGTGAAGTCGGCGGCTGGGGCACAGATACGCAGTATTTT
>-|TRBJ2-1|TRBV13|-
CASSLAGEAGQQFF
TGTGCCAGCAGCTTAGCTGGTGAGGCGGGACAGCAGTTCTTC
>TRBD1|TRBJ2-5|TRBV5-4|few
CASSPQTGPETQYF
TGTGCCAGCAGCCCCCAGACAGGGCCGGAGACCCAGTACTTC
>-|TRBJ2-5|TRBV7-6|few
CASSLASSNQETQYF
TGTGCCAGCAGTCTAGCGTCCTCGAACCAAGAGACCCAGTACTTC
>TRBD2|TRBJ2-3|TRBV5-1|-
CASSAGRPSGRDTQYF
TGCGCCAGCAGCGCTGGTCGGCCTAGCGGGAGGGATACGCAGTATTTT
>TRBD2|TRBJ2-7|TRBV6-5|-
CASSYSGGSSYEQYF
TGTGCCAGCAGTTACTCTGGCGGGAGCTCCTACGAGCAGTACTTC
>-|TRBJ2-7|TRBV19|-
CASRGIKGIHEQYF
TGTGCCAGTAGGGGGATCAAGGGGATCCACGAGCAGTACTTC
>-|TRBJ1-4|TRBV27|few
CASSLVVGGGTNEKLFF
TGTGCCAGCAGTTTAGTTGTGGGAGGAGGAACTAATGAAAAACTGTTTTTT
>-|TRBJ1-1|TRBV28|few
CASKGGAEAFF
TGTGCCAGCAAGGGAGGGGCTGAAGCTTTCTTT
>-|TRBJ2-4|TRBV28|few
CASSYQDIQYF
TGTGCCAGCAGTTACCAGGACATTCAGTACTTC
>TRBD1|TRBJ2-7|TRBV6-1|few
CASTLDRGPYEQYF
TGTGCCAGCACGTTGGACAGGGGCCCCTACGAGCAGTACTTC
>TRBD2|TRBJ2-1|TRBV2|-
CASSVEGLAAYNEQFF
TGTGCCAGCAGTGTTGAGGGACTAGCGGCCTACAATGAGCAGTTCTTC
>TRBD1|TRBJ1-2|TRBV5-6|-
CASSFIRDRGQSGYGYTF
TGTGCCAGCAGCTTCATCCGGGACAGGGGGCAGTCGGGCTATGGCTACACCTTC
>-|TRBJ2-5|TRBV5-1|-
CASSVWGPETQYF
TGCGCCAGCAGCGTCTGGGGGCCCGAGACCCAGTACTTC
>TRBD2|TRBJ2-1|TRBV27|-
CASSQLGLAGGPSYNEQFF
TGTGCCAGCAGTCAACTGGGACTAGCGGGAGGGCCCTCCTACAATGAGCAGTTCTTC
>-|TRBJ1-1|TRBV5-6|-
CASSLGGWGGDNTEAFF
TGTGCCAGCAGCTTGGGGGGATGGGGAGGGGATAACACTGAAGCTTTCTTT
>TRBD2|TRBJ2-3|TRBV10-3|-
CAISESLAGGLDTQYF
TGTGCCATCAGTGAGTCCCTAGCGGGAGGGTTAGATACGCAGTATTTT
>-|TRBJ2-1|TRBV30|few
CAWSVGGSSNEQFF
TGTGCCTGGAGTGTTGGAGGGAGTTCCAATGAGCAGTTCTTC
>-|TRBJ2-7|TRBV29-1|few
CSFLAQYEQYF
TGCAGCTTTTTGGCTCAATACGAGCAGTACTTC
>-|TRBJ1-3|TRBV5-4|few
CASSLGSYSSGNTIYF
TGTGCCAGCAGCTTGGGTTCGTACAGCTCTGGAAACACCATATATTTT
>-|TRBJ1-1|TRBV29-1|few
CSVDPDGIAFF
TGCAGCGTGGACCCTGACGGGATAGCTTTCTTT
>-|TRBJ2-1|TRBV6-5|few
CASLTWEARNEQFF
TGTGCCTCTTTGACCTGGGAGGCTCGCAATGAGCAGTTCTTC
>-|TRBJ2-5|TRBV7-2|-
CASSSVAGNQETQYF
TGTGCCAGCAGCTCTGTTGCGGGAAACCAAGAGACCCAGTACTTC
>-|TRBJ2-3|TRBV9|-
CASSFQRDLADTQYF
TGTGCCAGCAGCTTCCAGAGGGATCTGGCAGATACGCAGTATTTT
>-|TRBJ2-1|TRBV15|-
CATSRDTGDWNEQFF
TGTGCCACCAGCAGAGACACAGGAGATTGGAATGAGCAGTTCTTC
>TRBD1|TRBJ1-2|TRBV28|-
CASSLFIRGTVGYTF
TGTGCCAGCAGTTTATTTATCAGGGGGACTGTAGGCTACACCTTC
>-|TRBJ2-1|TRBV27|few
CASRQDFNEQFF
TGTGCCAGCAGGCAGGACTTTAATGAGCAGTTCTTC
>-|TRBJ2-5|TRBV6-6|-
CASSPRDSRETQYF
TGTGCCAGCAGCCCCCGGGACTCACGAGAGACCCAGTACTTC
>-|TRBJ2-7|TRBV4-3|-
CASSLQGLHPLSYEQYF
TGCGCCAGCAGCCTACAAGGACTCCACCCACTCTCCTACGAGCAGTACTTC
>TRBD1|TRBJ2-7|TRBV5-1|few
CASSPTGGFLGEQYF
TGCGCCAGCAGCCCGACAGGGGGCTTTTTGGGCGAGCAGTACTTC
>-|TRBJ2-7|TRBV6-5|-
CASSYTTGHTYEQYF
TGTGCCAGCAGTTACACAACAGGGCACACCTACGAGCAGTACTTC